This entry lists 3 T cell receptor beta chains sequenced from one sample in a study of T cell responses to AZD1222 COVID-19 vaccine. This table comes from immunoSEQ multiplex PCR, and its TCRdb copy is limited to in-frame clones, with some not included. The table shows about 150,000 clones, with about 87% occurring only once. The sequencing here drew on peripheral blood, taken on day 0 of AZD1222 vaccination. Source of these receptors: an adult in good health.

The chain employs TRBV5-1 and TRBJ2-5, with D perhaps matching TRBD1 or TRBD2 (6 bases each). Germline V gene sequence: CDR1 SGHRS, CDR2 YFSETQ. This CDR3 has 16 amino acids. Trimming left V 0 bases short and J 2 bases short, with 14 bases between. CDR3 residues: CASSLVGGGPQETQYF. CDR3 DNA: TGCGCCAGCAGCTTGGTTGGAGGGGGTCCACAAGAGACCCAGTACTTC.

A few counts support this clone. V usage is TRBV6-5 and J usage is TRBJ2-1, with TRBD1 as a possible D gene (5 bases). The length of the CDR3 is 11 residues. V was pared by 4 bases and J by 10 bases, with 8 bases between. Germline V gene data show CDR1 as MNHEY and CDR2 as SVGAGI. In DNA, the CDR3 is TGTGCCAGCAGTTCCGGACACGAGCAGTTCTTC. It specifies CASSSGHEQFF.

The chain uses TRBV2 and TRBJ1-2; 10 positions match TRBD1. The CDR3 loop spans 14 amino acids. Per germline, CDR1 SNHLY and CDR2 FYNNEI. V dropped 4 bases and J dropped 7; count of bases not matched to a gene: 6. The CDR3 spells CASSAMGQGFGYTF. The CDR3 region has the DNA TGTGCCAGCAGTGCGATGGGACAGGGGTTTGGCTACACCTTC.